The source of this T cell receptor (beta chain) is a study of shared clonotypes between healthy human individuals. Data came from immunoSEQ multiplex PCR; TCRdb stores just in-frame clones and leaves some out. Of around 560,000 clones in the sample, 85% to 95% were seen once. CD45RO-negative CD8 cells positively selected for CCR7 made up the naive population, which excluded terminally differentiated effector memory CD45RA+ cells. Recent acute infections and vaccinations were absent in the healthy HIV-negative adult donors. Germline V CDR1 and CDR2: SGDLS, YYNGEE. This CDR3 is built from 17 residues. V lost 3 bases and J 6 bases, leaving 24 bases between the germline ends.

The J gene is TRBJ1-1, the V gene TRBV9; D perhaps matches TRBD1 (5 bases). Sequenced material: naive CD8+ T cells sorted from blood. This receptor was identified in a woman in her twenties or thirties in good health. The CDR3 is CASSANHRDGGRPEAFF. The CDR3 DNA is TGTGCCAGCAGCGCCAATCACCGGGACGGAGGACGACCTGAAGCTTTCTTT.